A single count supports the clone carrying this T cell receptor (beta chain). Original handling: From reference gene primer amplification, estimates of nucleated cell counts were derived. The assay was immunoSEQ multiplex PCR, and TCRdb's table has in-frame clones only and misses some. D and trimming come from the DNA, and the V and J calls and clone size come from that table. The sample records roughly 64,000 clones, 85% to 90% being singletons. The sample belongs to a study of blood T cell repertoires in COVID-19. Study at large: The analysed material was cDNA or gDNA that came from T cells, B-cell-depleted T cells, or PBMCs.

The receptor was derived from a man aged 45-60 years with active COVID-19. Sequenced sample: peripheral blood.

CDR3 residues: CASSQPTGGFHTQYF. The DNA of the CDR3 is TGTGCCAGCAGCCAACCGACAGGGGGCTTTCATACGCAGTATTTT. This chain connects TRBV3-1 (or the pseudogene TRBV3-2) to TRBJ2-3, with 10 nucleotides matching TRBD1. The germline CDR1 and CDR2 sequences are LGHDT and YNNKEL (reference sequence). This CDR3 has 15 residues. J was trimmed by 7 bases and V by 2 bases; bases with no gene match: 6.